What follows is one T cell receptor beta chain and its context. Its antigen is unknown. Sequenced by immunoSEQ multiplex PCR; TCRdb stores in-frame clones only, minus some. Of tens of thousands of clones listed, around 84% were seen once; the top ten hold approximately 15%. This entry comes from a study of radiotherapy plus CTLA-4 blockade in lung cancer. At the level of the study: Among patients, over 15% showed objective responses, and approximately 31% had disease control. The study, taken as a whole, reports: Radiotherapy plus ipilimumab was followed by expansion in blood of tumor-derived TCR clones. Response was reportedly best predicted by early blood T cell clone dynamics, with interferon-beta.

Germline CDR1 reads SNHLY; CDR2 reads FYNNEI. This CDR3 contains 12 residues. V was pared by 4 bases and J by 5 bases, with 8 bases between. The chain recombines TRBV2 with TRBJ1-2; D unclear. The input for sequencing was peripheral blood, taken from a patient treated with radiotherapy plus ipilimumab. This clonotype was obtained from a human donor with non-small cell lung cancer that progressed on radiotherapy plus ipilimumab. The CDR3 nucleotides are TGTGCCAGCAGTGGGACGGCTTATGGCTACACCTTC. It encodes CASSGTAYGYTF.